This T cell receptor beta chain is drawn from a study of OX40 agonist ivuxolimab in advanced cancers. Study in general: The dose-escalation cohort had hepatocellular carcinoma, melanoma, renal cell or head and neck cancer. Prior therapy, whether anti-PD-1, anti-PD-L1 or anti-CTLA-4, was allowed, and less than 45% had some. Findings and limits, study-wide: Dose levels from 0.1 to 3.0 mg/kg saw CD4+ and CD8+ blood T cells expand clonally by week 6.

This clone came up a few times. Its antigen is undetermined. Blood specimens came from baseline, cycle 4 day 1, and cycle 7 day 1. With 6 bases clipped from V and 5 bases from J, the junction kept 6 bases outside the gene matches. CDR3 length: 14 residues. Germline CDR1 and CDR2: SQVTM and ANQGSEA. Produced via immunoSEQ multiplex PCR; TCRdb's table is partial and in-frame only. The sample lists tens of thousands of clones; roughly 91% were seen once. The chain joins TRBV29-1 to TRBJ2-5; 13 bases are a match to TRBD2. This sequence was found in an adult with an advanced solid tumor such as melanoma, head and neck, liver or kidney cancer. The sample here was CD4+ or CD8+ T cells sorted from blood, taken in a trial of the OX40 agonist ivuxolimab. For the CDR3, the DNA is TGCAGCGTCGTCGGACTAGCGGGGGTGGAGACCCAGTACTTC. Its protein is CSVVGLAGVETQYF. Complete variable domain (other parts from reference TRBV29-1 and TRBJ2-5): SAVISQKPSRDICQRGTSLTIQCQVDSQVTMMFWYRQQPGQSLTLIATANQGSEATYESGFVIDKFPISRPNLTFSTLTVSNMSPEDSSIYLCSVVGLAGVETQYFGPGTRLLVL.